This TCR beta chain was retrieved from a study of early T cells in non-severe SARS-CoV-2 infection. MiXCR was run by TCRdb on the 5' RACE reads, yielding one entry per CDR3 protein. The sample comprises some 87,000 distinct CDR3 sequences, roughly 13% of which are singletons, and about 1.4% rests with the top ten. Trimming pared 5 bases from V and 0 bases from J, leaving 11 bases between. This CDR3 is built from 15 residues. Germline V gene data show CDR1 as SGHVS and CDR2 as FNYEAQ. The receptor was derived from an adult who was a healthcare worker with PCR-confirmed SARS-CoV-2 infection or an uninfected control (not recorded which). The chain is built from TRBV7-6 and TRBJ2-1; no reliable D call. Sample: whole blood. The CDR3, as DNA: TGTGCCAGCAGCAAGGGCAGGAGCTCCTACAATGAGCAGTTCTTC. Translated, it gives CASSKGRSSYNEQFF.